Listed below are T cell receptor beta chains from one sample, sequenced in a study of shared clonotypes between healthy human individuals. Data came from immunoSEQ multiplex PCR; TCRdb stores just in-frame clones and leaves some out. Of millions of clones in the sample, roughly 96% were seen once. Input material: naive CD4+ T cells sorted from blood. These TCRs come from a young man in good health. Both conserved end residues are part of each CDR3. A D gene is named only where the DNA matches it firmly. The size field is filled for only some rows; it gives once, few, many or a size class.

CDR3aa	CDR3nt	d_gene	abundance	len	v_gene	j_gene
CASSKQGAGQPQHF	TGTGCCAGCAGTAAACAGGGGGCAGGGCAGCCCCAGCATTTT	TRBD1	.	14	TRBV6-1	TRBJ1-5
CSVVTLLNTEAFF	TGCAGCGTTGTGACGCTACTGAACACTGAAGCTTTCTTT	.	.	13	TRBV29-1	TRBJ1-1
CASRPTSGGSSYEQYF	TGTGCCAGCAGGCCTACTAGCGGGGGAAGCTCCTACGAGCAGTACTTC	TRBD2	.	16	TRBV2	TRBJ2-7
CASSLEAGGRETQYF	TGTGCCAGCAGCTTAGAGGCAGGGGGCAGGGAGACCCAGTACTTC	TRBD1	.	15	TRBV11-2	TRBJ2-5
CASSLTTEAFF	TGTGCCAGCAGCTTAACAACTGAAGCTTTCTTT	.	.	11	TRBV7-6	TRBJ1-1
CASSPSPGTSGETQYF	TGCGCCAGCAGCCCCAGTCCCGGGACTAGCGGAGAGACCCAGTACTTC	TRBD2	.	16	TRBV5-1	TRBJ2-5
CASSAMLWEARADTQYF	TGTGCCAGCAGTGCCATGTTGTGGGAGGCAAGGGCAGATACGCAGTATTTT	.	.	17	TRBV6-1	TRBJ2-3
CASSGQGGTDTQYF	TGCGCCAGCAGCGGGCAGGGAGGCACAGATACGCAGTATTTT	.	.	14	TRBV5-1	TRBJ2-3
CASSPEAGAYYEQYF	TGTGCCAGCAGCCCGGAAGCGGGGGCTTACTACGAGCAGTACTTC	TRBD2	.	15	TRBV7-8	TRBJ2-7
CASSSGTNSYEQYF	TGTGCCAGCAGCTCCGGGACTAACTCCTACGAGCAGTACTTC	TRBD2	.	14	TRBV7-2	TRBJ2-7
CASSTTGQPQHF	TGTGCCAGCAGCACGACAGGTCAGCCCCAGCATTTT	.	.	12	TRBV27	TRBJ1-5
CASSHAGGGYTF	TGTGCCAGCAGCCATGCGGGGGGCGGCTACACCTTC	.	.	12	TRBV14	TRBJ1-2
CASSLAGLRLAGYQETQYF	TGTGCCAGCAGCTTGGCTGGTTTGCGGCTAGCAGGGTACCAAGAGACCCAGTACTTC	.	.	19	TRBV5-4	TRBJ2-5
CASSQEESYYGYTF	TGTGCCAGCAGCCAAGAGGAAAGTTACTATGGCTACACCTTC	.	once	14	TRBV4-2	TRBJ1-2
CASSGGTERTGELFF	TGTGCCAGCAGCGGCGGGACAGAACGAACCGGGGAGCTGTTTTTT	.	.	15	TRBV7-9	TRBJ2-2
CASSLVPNRFSYEQYF	TGCGCCAGCAGCTTGGTCCCAAACAGGTTCTCCTACGAGCAGTACTTC	.	.	16	TRBV5-1	TRBJ2-7
CASSPPLGLAEQGELFF	TGTGCCAGCAGCCCCCCTCTCGGACTAGCGGAGCAAGGGGAGCTGTTTTTT	TRBD2	.	17	TRBV7-9	TRBJ2-2
CASSRFDDEQYF	TGTGCCAGCAGCCGTTTTGATGACGAGCAGTACTTC	.	.	12	TRBV7-9	TRBJ2-7
CASSVYGGGAYNEQFF	TGTGCCAGCAGCGTATACGGCGGGGGAGCCTACAATGAGCAGTTCTTC	TRBD2	.	16	TRBV9	TRBJ2-1
CASSLDLERGSYTFF	TGTGCCAGCAGCTTAGATCTGGAGAGGGGCTCCTACACTTTCTTT	.	.	15	TRBV11-2	TRBJ1-1
CASSETGPHEKLFF	TGTGCCAGCAGTGAGACAGGGCCACATGAAAAACTGTTTTTT	TRBD1	.	14	TRBV25-1	TRBJ1-4
CASSLAAGGHPNEQFF	TGTGCCAGCAGCTTGGCGGCGGGAGGGCATCCGAATGAGCAGTTCTTC	TRBD2	.	16	TRBV5-4	TRBJ2-1
CASSLIRGGEQYF	TGTGCCAGCAGCTTAATTAGGGGAGGCGAGCAGTACTTC	.	.	13	TRBV11-2	TRBJ2-7
CASSQEFRGRSNYGYTF	TGCGCCAGCAGCCAAGAATTCAGGGGCCGGAGTAACTATGGCTACACCTTC	.	once	17	TRBV4-1	TRBJ1-2
CASRRENSPLHF	TGTGCCAGCAGACGGGAAAATTCACCCCTCCACTTT	.	.	12	TRBV6-5	TRBJ1-6
CASSRSGIYNEQFF	TGTGCCAGCAGTCGTTCGGGGATCTACAATGAGCAGTTCTTC	.	.	14	TRBV2	TRBJ2-1
CSVEGSQGGAFF	TGCAGCGTTGAAGGGTCACAGGGGGGAGCTTTCTTT	TRBD1	.	12	TRBV29-1	TRBJ1-1
CASSIVRDWRTDTQYF	TGTGCCAGTAGTATAGTACGGGACTGGAGGACAGATACGCAGTATTTT	.	.	16	TRBV19	TRBJ2-3
CASSLVGRGIGRNSPLHF	TGCGCCAGCAGCTTGGTTGGCCGGGGAATTGGTCGGAATTCACCCCTCCACTTT	.	.	18	TRBV5-1	TRBJ1-6
CASGQGQGKNSPLHF	TGTGCTAGTGGTCAAGGACAGGGAAAAAATTCACCCCTCCACTTT	TRBD1	.	15	TRBV12-5	TRBJ1-6